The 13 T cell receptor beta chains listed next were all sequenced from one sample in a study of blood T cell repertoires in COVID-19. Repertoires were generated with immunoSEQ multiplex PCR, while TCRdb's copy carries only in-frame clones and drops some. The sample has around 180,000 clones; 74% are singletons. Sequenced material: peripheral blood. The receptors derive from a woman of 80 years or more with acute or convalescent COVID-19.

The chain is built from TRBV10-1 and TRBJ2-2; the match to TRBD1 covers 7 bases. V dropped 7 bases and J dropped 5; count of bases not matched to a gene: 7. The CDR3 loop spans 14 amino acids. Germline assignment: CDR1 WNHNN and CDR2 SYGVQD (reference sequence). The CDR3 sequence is CASTDRVDTGELFF. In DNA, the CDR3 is TGCGCCAGCACCGACAGGGTTGATACCGGGGAGCTGTTTTTT.

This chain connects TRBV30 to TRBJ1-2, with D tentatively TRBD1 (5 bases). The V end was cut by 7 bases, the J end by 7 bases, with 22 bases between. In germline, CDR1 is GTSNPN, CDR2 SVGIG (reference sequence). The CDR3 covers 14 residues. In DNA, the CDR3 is TGTGCCTTTGTTTTAGGACCTACCGGGGGTGGCTACACCTTC. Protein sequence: CAFVLGPTGGGYTF.

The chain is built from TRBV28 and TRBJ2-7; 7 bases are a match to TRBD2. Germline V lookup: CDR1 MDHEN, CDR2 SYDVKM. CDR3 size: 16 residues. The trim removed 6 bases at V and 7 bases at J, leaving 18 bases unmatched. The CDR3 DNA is TGTGCCAGCAGCCTCTTGGCGACTAGCCCACAGAGGGAGCAGTACTTC. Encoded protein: CASSLLATSPQREQYF.

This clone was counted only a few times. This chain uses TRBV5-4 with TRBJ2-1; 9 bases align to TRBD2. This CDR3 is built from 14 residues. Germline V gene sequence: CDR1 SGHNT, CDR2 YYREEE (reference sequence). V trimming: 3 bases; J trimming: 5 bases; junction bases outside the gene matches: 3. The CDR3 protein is CASSSLAGHNEQFF. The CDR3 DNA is TGTGCCAGCAGCTCCCTAGCGGGACACAATGAGCAGTTCTTC. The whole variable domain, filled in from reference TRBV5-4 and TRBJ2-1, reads ETGVTQSPTHLIKTRGQQVTLRCSSQSGHNTVSWYQQALGQGPQFIFQYYREEENGRGNFPPRFSGLQFPNYSSELNVNALELDDSALYLCASSSLAGHNEQFFGPGTRLTVL.

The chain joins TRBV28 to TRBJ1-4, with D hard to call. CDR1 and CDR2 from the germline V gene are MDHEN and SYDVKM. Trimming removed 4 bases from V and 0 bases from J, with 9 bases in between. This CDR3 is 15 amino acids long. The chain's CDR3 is CASSSVGSTNEKLFF. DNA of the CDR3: TGTGCCAGCAGTTCTGTGGGCTCAACTAATGAAAAACTGTTTTTT.

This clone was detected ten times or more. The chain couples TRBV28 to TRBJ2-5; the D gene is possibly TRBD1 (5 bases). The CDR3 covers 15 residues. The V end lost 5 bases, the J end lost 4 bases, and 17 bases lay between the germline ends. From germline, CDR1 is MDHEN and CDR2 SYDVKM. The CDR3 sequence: CASSDAGIQGETQYF. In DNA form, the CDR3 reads TGTGCCAGCAGTGACGCAGGGATCCAAGGAGAGACCCAGTACTTC.

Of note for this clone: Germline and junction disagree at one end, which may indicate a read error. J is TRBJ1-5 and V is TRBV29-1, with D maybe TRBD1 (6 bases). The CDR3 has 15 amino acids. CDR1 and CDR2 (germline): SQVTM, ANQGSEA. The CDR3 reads CSVQEQGWGNQPQHF. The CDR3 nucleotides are TGCAGCGTTCAAGAACAGGGATGGGGCAATCAGCCCCAGCATTTT.

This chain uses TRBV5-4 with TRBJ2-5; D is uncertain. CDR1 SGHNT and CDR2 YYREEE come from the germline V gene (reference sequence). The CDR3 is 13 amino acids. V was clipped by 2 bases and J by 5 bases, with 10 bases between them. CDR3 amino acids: CASSFYGWETQYF. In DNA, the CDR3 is TGTGCCAGCAGCTTTTACGGGTGGGAGACCCAGTACTTC.

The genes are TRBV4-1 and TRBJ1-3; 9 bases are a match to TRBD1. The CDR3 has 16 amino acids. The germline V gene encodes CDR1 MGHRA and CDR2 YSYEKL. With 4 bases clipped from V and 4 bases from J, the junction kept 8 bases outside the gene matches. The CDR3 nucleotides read TGCGCCAGCAGCCTCCGACAGGGGGTGCGGGGAAACACCATATATTTT. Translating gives CASSLRQGVRGNTIYF.

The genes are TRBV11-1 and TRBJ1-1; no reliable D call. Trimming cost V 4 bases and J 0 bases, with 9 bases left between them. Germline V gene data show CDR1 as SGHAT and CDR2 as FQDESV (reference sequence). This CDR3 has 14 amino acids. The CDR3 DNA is TGTGCCAGCAGCTACGGGGTGGTGAACACTGAAGCTTTCTTT. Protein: CASSYGVVNTEAFF. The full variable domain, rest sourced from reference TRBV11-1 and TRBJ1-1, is EAEVAQSPRYKITEKSQAVAFWCDPISGHATLYWYRQILGQGPELLVQFQDESVVDDSQLPKDRFSAERLKGVDSTLKIQPAELGDSAMYLCASSYGVVNTEAFFGQGTRLTVV.

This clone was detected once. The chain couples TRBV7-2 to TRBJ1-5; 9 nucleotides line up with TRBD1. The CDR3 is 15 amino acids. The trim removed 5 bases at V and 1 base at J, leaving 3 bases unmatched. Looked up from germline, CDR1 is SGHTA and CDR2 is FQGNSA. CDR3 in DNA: TGTGCCAGCAGCGTGACAGGGGGAAGCAATCAGCCCCAGCATTTT. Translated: CASSVTGGSNQPQHF.

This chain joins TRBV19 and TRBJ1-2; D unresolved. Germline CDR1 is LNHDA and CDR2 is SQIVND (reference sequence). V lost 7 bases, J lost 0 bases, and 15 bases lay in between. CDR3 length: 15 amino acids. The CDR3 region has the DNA TGTGCCAGTAAAGAGAGTACGACATCTAACTATGGCTACACCTTC. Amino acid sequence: CASKESTTSNYGYTF.

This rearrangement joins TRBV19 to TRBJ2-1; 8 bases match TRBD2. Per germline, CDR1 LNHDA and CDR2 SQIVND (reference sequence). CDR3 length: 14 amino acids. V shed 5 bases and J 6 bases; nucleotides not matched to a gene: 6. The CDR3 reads CASSVAGLLNEQFF. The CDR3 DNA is TGTGCCAGTAGTGTAGCGGGACTCCTCAATGAGCAGTTCTTC.